The T cell receptor (beta chain) under discussion was sequenced for a study of T cells in Graves' hyperthyroidism and ophthalmopathy. Study observations and caveats: The blood repertoire included most of the expanded thyroid clonotypes above 0.001. Ophthalmopathy was separated from stable hyperthyroidism by a 13 V-J model.

The hyperthyroidism was newly diagnosed and had lasted under 2 months; the patients were aged 18 to 65. It was 8 to 10 ml of fresh peripheral blood that supplied the PBMCs. Per germline, CDR1 MNHNS and CDR2 SASEGT. Trimming took off 3 bases at V and 6 bases at J, with 20 bases between the two ends. The CDR3 is 16 amino acids. This clonotype was detected only a few times. Its antigen is currently unknown. The investigators amplified TCR beta CDR3 regions from RNA transcripts. HTBI primers were used for first-round RT-PCR of the TCR CDR3. TCRdb processed the multiplex PCR reads anew with MiXCR; each CDR3 protein has one entry. This table holds 300,000 to 400,000 distinct CDR3 sequences, about 20% found once.

The TCR comes from a woman between 45 and 65 years old with Graves' hyperthyroidism. V is TRBV6-1 and J is TRBJ1-2; D is perhaps TRBD1 (6 bases). The sample taken for sequencing was blood. CDR3 sequence reads: CASSEDLRTDNHGYTF. CDR3 coding DNA: TGTGCCAGCAGTGAGGACCTACGGACAGATAATCATGGCTACACCTTC.